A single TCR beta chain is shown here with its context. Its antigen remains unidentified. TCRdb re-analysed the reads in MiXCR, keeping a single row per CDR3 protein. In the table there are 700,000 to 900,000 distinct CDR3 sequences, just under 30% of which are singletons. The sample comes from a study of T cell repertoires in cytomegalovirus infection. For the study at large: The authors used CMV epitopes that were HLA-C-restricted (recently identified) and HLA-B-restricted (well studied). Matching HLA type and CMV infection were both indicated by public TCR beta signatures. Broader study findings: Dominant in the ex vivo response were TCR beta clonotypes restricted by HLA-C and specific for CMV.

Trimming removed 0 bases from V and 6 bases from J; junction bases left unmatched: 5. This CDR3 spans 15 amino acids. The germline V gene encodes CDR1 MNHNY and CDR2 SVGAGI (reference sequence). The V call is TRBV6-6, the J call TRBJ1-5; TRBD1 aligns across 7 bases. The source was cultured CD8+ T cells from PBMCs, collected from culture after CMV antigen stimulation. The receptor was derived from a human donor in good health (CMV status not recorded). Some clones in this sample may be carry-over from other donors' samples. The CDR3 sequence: CASSYSRGGGQPQHF. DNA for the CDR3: TGTGCCAGCAGTTACTCACGAGGGGGCGGTCAGCCCCAGCATTTT.